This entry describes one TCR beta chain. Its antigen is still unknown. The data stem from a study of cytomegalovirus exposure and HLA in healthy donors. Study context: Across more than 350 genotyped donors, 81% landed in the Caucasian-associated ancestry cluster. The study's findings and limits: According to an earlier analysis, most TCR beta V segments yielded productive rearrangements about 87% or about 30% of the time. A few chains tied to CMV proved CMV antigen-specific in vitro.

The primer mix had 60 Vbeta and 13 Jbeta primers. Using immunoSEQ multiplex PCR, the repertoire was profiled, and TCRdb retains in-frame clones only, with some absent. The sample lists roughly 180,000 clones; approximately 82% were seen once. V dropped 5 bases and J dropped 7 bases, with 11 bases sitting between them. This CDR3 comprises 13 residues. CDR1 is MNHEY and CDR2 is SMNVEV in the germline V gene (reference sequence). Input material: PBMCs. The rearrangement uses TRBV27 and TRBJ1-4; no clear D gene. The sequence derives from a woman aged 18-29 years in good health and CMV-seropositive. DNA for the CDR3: TGTGCCAGCAGTATCGGTAGTCGTGAAAAACTGTTTTTT. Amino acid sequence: CASSIGSREKLFF.